The clone carrying this T cell receptor (beta chain) was observed at least ten times. This sample's TCRbeta library carried unique molecular identifier barcodes. In TCRdb, the PCR reads were re-called with MiXCR into one record per CDR3 protein. Of about 540,000 distinct CDR3 sequences in the sample, about 17% were seen once. This specimen comes from a study of T-cell reconstitution after alpha-beta-depleted transplantation in children. Germline CDR1 is SGHRS and CDR2 is YFSETQ. J lost 0 bases, V lost 1 base, and 3 bases had no gene match. The CDR3 spans 15 residues. This chain uses TRBV5-1 with TRBJ2-7, with 8 nucleotides matching TRBD1. This receptor was obtained from a human donor who donated a stem cell graft to a child with acute lymphoblastic leukemia. The sample in question was PBMCs from the stem cell graft donor, obtained from the stem cell graft. As DNA, the CDR3 is TGCGCCAGCAGCTTGCGGGACAGGAGCTCCTACGAGCAGTACTTC. This translates into CASSLRDRSSYEQYF.